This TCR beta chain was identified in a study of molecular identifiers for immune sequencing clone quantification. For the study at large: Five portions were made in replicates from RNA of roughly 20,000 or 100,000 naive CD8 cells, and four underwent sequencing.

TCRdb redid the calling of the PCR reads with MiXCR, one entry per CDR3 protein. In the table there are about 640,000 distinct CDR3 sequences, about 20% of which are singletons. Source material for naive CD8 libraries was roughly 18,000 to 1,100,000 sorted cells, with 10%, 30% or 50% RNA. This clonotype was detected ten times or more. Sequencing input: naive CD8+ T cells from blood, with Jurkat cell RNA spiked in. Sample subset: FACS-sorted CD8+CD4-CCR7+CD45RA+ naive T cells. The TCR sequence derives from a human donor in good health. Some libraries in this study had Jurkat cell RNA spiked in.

CDR3 protein: CSAWLAGVDEQYF. For the CDR3, the DNA is TGCAGTGCGTGGCTAGCGGGAGTAGACGAGCAGTACTTC. The chain links TRBV20-1 to TRBJ2-7; TRBD2 matches 10 bases. Germline CDR1 and CDR2: DFQATT and SNEGSKA (reference sequence). The J segment lost 5 bases and the V segment lost 6 bases, leaving 7 bases of the junction unmatched. This CDR3 has 13 residues.